This T cell receptor (beta chain) came from a study of blood T cell repertoires in COVID-19. In the study overall: Samples came from the United States, Italy and Spain, spanning acute and convalescent COVID-19. PBMCs, B-cell-depleted T cells, or T cells provided the cDNA or gDNA that made up the material.

The CDR3 consists of 14 residues. V lost 2 bases and J lost 1, with 8 bases in between. The germline V gene encodes CDR1 MNHEY and CDR2 SMNVEV (reference sequence). In the original analysis: Estimation of nucleated cell counts relied on the amplification of reference gene primers. Sequencing used immunoSEQ multiplex PCR; TCRdb keeps in-frame clones, though not all of them. That table supplies the V and J calls and clone size; D and trimming were determined from the DNA. The sample shows roughly 70,000 clones, around 88% of them seen only once. The chain joins TRBV27 to TRBJ1-1, with D possibly matching TRBD1 (5 bases). The receptor was isolated from a woman older than 75 with acute or convalescent COVID-19. What was sequenced was peripheral blood. The CDR3 DNA sequence: TGTGCCAGCAGTTTAATGGGGGGGAACACTGAAGCTTTCTTT. It yields the protein CASSLMGGNTEAFF.